This paragraph covers one T cell receptor beta chain sequence. No antigen is known for it. V was pared by 6 bases and J by 5 bases, with 16 bases between. The CDR3 consists of 14 residues. Germline V gene sequence: CDR1 SGHAT, CDR2 FQNNGV. RNA extraction was followed by reverse transcription into cDNA, which acted as the sequencing template. Clones were read by immunoSEQ multiplex PCR, and TCRdb kept only the in-frame ones, dropping some. The sample has around 250,000 clones, roughly two thirds seen once. The data are from a study of CD8+ T cells in alopecia areata. Sampling of alopecia areata patients yielded lesional scalp punch biopsies as well as peripheral blood. Sorting separated CD4+ and CD8+ T cells out of PBMCs. Broader study findings: Normal-skin resident alphabeta T cells also appear among scalp sample sequences.

The receptor was isolated from a human donor with alopecia areata. This chain links TRBV11-2 with TRBJ2-5, with unresolved D. The sequenced sample was CD4+ T cells sorted from blood, obtained at week 0. This CDR3 reads CASRSLSGGETQYF. For the CDR3, the DNA is TGTGCCAGCAGATCATTGTCAGGCGGTGAGACCCAGTACTTC.